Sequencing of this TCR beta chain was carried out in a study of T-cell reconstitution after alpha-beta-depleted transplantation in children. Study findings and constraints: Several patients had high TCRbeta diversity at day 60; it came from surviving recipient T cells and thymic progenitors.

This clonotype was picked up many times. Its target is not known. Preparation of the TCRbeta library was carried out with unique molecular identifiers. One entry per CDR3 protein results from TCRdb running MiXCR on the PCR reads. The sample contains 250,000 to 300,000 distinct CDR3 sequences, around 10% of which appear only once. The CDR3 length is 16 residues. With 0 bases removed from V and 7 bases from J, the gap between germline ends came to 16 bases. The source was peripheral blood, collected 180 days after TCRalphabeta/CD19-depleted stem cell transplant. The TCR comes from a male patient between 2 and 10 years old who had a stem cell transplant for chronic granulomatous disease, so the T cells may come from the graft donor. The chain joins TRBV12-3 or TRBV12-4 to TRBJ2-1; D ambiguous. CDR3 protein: CASSLALVVTFNEQFF. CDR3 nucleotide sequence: TGTGCCAGCAGTTTAGCCTTGGTAGTTACTTTTAATGAGCAGTTCTTC.